These 21 T cell receptor beta chains were sequenced from one sample in a study of radiotherapy plus CTLA-4 blockade in lung cancer. Measured with immunoSEQ multiplex PCR; TCRdb has only the in-frame clones, and not every one. The repertoire has fewer than 85,000 clones, around 84% of them found once; the top ten carry about 1%. Material: peripheral blood, obtained from a patient treated with radiotherapy plus ipilimumab. Receptor source: a human donor with non-small cell lung cancer who had stable disease on radiotherapy plus ipilimumab.

In this sample, this clone turned up a few times. The rearrangement uses TRBV14 and TRBJ2-7; the match to TRBD1 covers 7 bases. In germline, CDR1 is SGHDN, CDR2 FVKESK. Germline trimming cut 4 bases from V and 2 bases from J; bases unmatched to any gene: 8. The CDR3 is 15 amino acids. CDR3 nucleotides: TGTGCCAGCAGCCGATTACAGGGGAAGGCCTACGAGCAGTACTTC. Protein sequence: CASSRLQGKAYEQYF.

The chain has TRBV6-1 and TRBJ2-7, with no clear D. V lost 4 bases and J 0 bases, leaving 7 bases between the germline ends. The CDR3 consists of 13 residues. Looked up from germline, CDR1 is MNHNS and CDR2 is SASEGT. The CDR3 coding sequence is TGTGCCAGCAGTGTTTACGACTCCTACGAGCAGTACTTC. This codes for CASSVYDSYEQYF.

This chain uses TRBV7-2 with TRBJ2-1; weak D call: TRBD2 (6 bases). The V and J ends lost 5 bases and 6 bases respectively, with 23 bases between them. The CDR3 runs to 17 residues. CDR1 and CDR2 (germline): SGHTA, FQGNSA. The CDR3, as DNA: TGTGCCAGCAGCAGAACCGGGACTGGGGGACGCGGCAATGAGCAGTTCTTC. Translated, it gives CASSRTGTGGRGNEQFF.

A single count supports this clone. The genes are TRBV5-1 and TRBJ1-4, with 8 bases lining up with TRBD1. There are 15 residues in the CDR3. V trimming: 7 bases; J trimming: 4 bases; junction bases outside the gene matches: 9. Germline CDR1 and CDR2: SGHRS and YFSETQ. CDR3 sequence (DNA): TGCGCCAGCGCCCGCCTACAGGGGGATAATGAAAAACTGTTTTTT. Translating it yields CASARLQGDNEKLFF.

The chain couples TRBV6-6 to TRBJ1-1; D ambiguous. Germline V CDR1 and CDR2: MNHNY, SVGAGI (reference sequence). The CDR3 has 14 amino acids. The V and J ends lost 2 bases and 1 base respectively, with 8 bases between them. The CDR3 DNA reads TGTGCCAGCAGTTACGCCAGAGAGAACACTGAAGCTTTCTTT. It specifies CASSYARENTEAFF.

As DNA, the CDR3 is TGTGCCAGCAGAAAGAATAACTATGGCTACACCTTC. Amino acid sequence: CASRKNNYGYTF. V gene TRBV6-5 combines with J gene TRBJ1-2, with D uncertain. The CDR3 runs to 12 residues. Germline V gene data show CDR1 as MNHEY and CDR2 as SVGAGI. Trimming removed 6 bases at V and 1 base at J, with 6 bases between.

The chain carries TRBV2 and TRBJ1-4; 7 bases fit TRBD1. The germline V gene has CDR1 SNHLY and CDR2 FYNNEI. The junction had 5 bases not matched to a gene; V was cut back by 6 bases and J by 4 bases. The CDR3 spans 14 residues. Written as DNA, the CDR3 is TGTGCCAGCAGGTTGACAGGGAGTAATGAAAAACTGTTTTTT. The encoded protein is CASRLTGSNEKLFF.

The J gene is TRBJ2-4, the V gene TRBV9, with 7 bases lining up with TRBD2. CDR1 and CDR2 (germline): SGDLS, YYNGEE. V dropped 4 bases and J dropped 6; count of bases not matched to a gene: 13. CDR3 length equals 16 residues. CDR3 sequence reads: CASSPQVGLDSNIQYF. CDR3 nucleotides: TGTGCCAGCAGCCCCCAAGTCGGACTAGACTCAAACATTCAGTACTTC.

V gene TRBV28 combines with J gene TRBJ1-2; D call uncertain. CDR3 length equals 16 residues. In germline, CDR1 is MDHEN, CDR2 SYDVKM. V lost 4 bases, J lost 1 base, and 16 bases lay in between. This CDR3 is CASSSPRQSFNYGYTF. CDR3 in DNA: TGTGCCAGCAGTTCTCCCAGGCAGAGCTTTAACTATGGCTACACCTTC.

The V call is TRBV2, the J call TRBJ2-5; 13 bases line up with TRBD2. The V segment lost 3 bases and the J segment 4 bases; nucleotides outside the gene matches: 11. Germline V gene lookup returns CDR1 SNHLY and CDR2 FYNNEI. The CDR3 is 18 amino acids. The CDR3 sequence is CASSEVGTSGTGGETQYF. DNA for the CDR3: TGTGCCAGCAGTGAGGTCGGGACTAGCGGGACAGGAGGAGAGACCCAGTACTTC.

The chain joins TRBV5-6 to TRBJ2-7; 7 nucleotides match TRBD1. The germline gives CDR1 SGHDT, CDR2 YYEEEE. The CDR3 has 14 residues. The V and J ends lost 3 bases and 0 bases, in that order; junction bases with no gene match: 3. The CDR3 loop reads CASSWGQNSYEQYF. The CDR3 bases are TGTGCCAGCAGCTGGGGACAGAACTCCTACGAGCAGTACTTC.

The chain links TRBV9 to TRBJ2-7; possible D gene TRBD2, 5 bases. CDR1 is SGDLS and CDR2 is YYNGEE in the germline V gene. Trimming removed 0 bases from V and 2 bases from J, with 9 bases in between. The CDR3 extends over 14 amino acids. The CDR3 sequence is CASSVESGPYEQYF. Written as DNA, the CDR3 is TGTGCCAGCAGCGTAGAAAGCGGTCCCTACGAGCAGTACTTC.

The V call is TRBV19, the J call TRBJ1-2; D is ambiguous. The ends were cut back, 6 bases at V and 0 bases at J, with 11 bases in the middle. The CDR3 has 14 amino acids. Germline V gives CDR1 LNHDA, CDR2 SQIVND (reference sequence). The CDR3 spells CASRPDGANYGYTF. The CDR3 bases are TGTGCCAGTAGGCCGGACGGAGCTAACTATGGCTACACCTTC.

This clone was seen just once. The chain combines TRBV5-4 with TRBJ2-2; 7 bases match TRBD1. J gave up 3 bases and V 0 bases, and 5 bases lay outside the gene matches. CDR3 length: 16 residues. Germline CDR1 is SGHNT and CDR2 is YYREEE (reference sequence). This CDR3 reads CASSLADRDDTGELFF. The CDR3 bases are TGTGCCAGCAGCTTGGCAGACAGGGATGACACCGGGGAGCTGTTTTTT.

This chain's CDR3 is CASRLSGGATDTQYF. For the CDR3, the DNA is TGTGCAAGTCGCTTAAGCGGGGGGGCGACAGATACGCAGTATTTT. The chain couples TRBV12-2 to TRBJ2-3; no DNA check was done on the table's D call, TRBD2. TRBV12-2 is a pseudogene locus. The CDR3 runs 15 residues.

This rearrangement joins TRBV10-2 to TRBJ1-1; unclear D gene. Germline CDR1 and CDR2: WSHSY and SAAADI. Between the trimmed V and J ends, which lost 3 bases and 7 bases, there was a span of 9 bases. This CDR3 region has 12 residues. CDR3 nucleotide sequence: TGCGCCAGCAGTGACCAGGAAGGTGAAGCTTTCTTT. Translating it yields CASSDQEGEAFF.

This chain links TRBV10-1 with TRBJ1-1, with D hard to call. CDR3 length: 16 amino acids. Germline lookup yields CDR1 WNHNN and CDR2 SYGVQD (reference sequence). V lost 1 base and J lost 0, with 12 bases in between. CDR3: CASSEYAGGMNTEAFF. The CDR3 coding sequence is TGCGCCAGCAGTGAGTATGCCGGTGGTATGAACACTGAAGCTTTCTTT.

The J gene is TRBJ2-7, the V gene TRBV7-8; 7 nucleotides line up with TRBD1. V was clipped by 5 bases and J by 2 bases; unmatched bases: 6. Germline CDR1 SGHVS, CDR2 FQNEAQ. There are 14 residues in the CDR3. The CDR3 nucleotides are TGTGCCAGCAGCCGACAGGGATCCCCCTACGAGCAGTACTTC. Amino acid sequence: CASSRQGSPYEQYF.

The CDR3 DNA reads as TGCGCCAGCAGCTTGTACGGGGAAACAAACTCTGGAAACACCATATATTTT. This sequence encodes CASSLYGETNSGNTIYF. The chain carries TRBV5-1 and TRBJ1-3; D gene unclear. Germline V lookup: CDR1 SGHRS, CDR2 YFSETQ. This CDR3 comprises 17 residues. V shed 1 base and J shed 0 bases, with 14 bases lying between them.

As DNA, the CDR3 is TGTGCCAGCAGCGTAGAGGAAGGGATCAATGAGCAGTTCTTC. It is translated as CASSVEEGINEQFF. The chain recombines TRBV9 with TRBJ2-1; D is unresolved. The CDR3 is 14 amino acids. Deletions cut 0 bases from V and 6 bases from J, with 10 bases between. CDR1 is SGDLS, CDR2 YYNGEE, per germline. Full variable domain (remainder filled in from reference TRBV9 and TRBJ2-1): DSGVTQTPKHLITATGQRVTLRCSPRSGDLSVYWYQQSLDQGLQFLIQYYNGEERAKGNILERFSAQQFPDLHSELNLSSLELGDSALYFCASSVEEGINEQFFGPGTRLTVL.

The genes are TRBV6-1 and TRBJ1-5; the D is unclear. Germline CDR1 reads MNHNS; CDR2 reads SASEGT. The V end was cut by 0 bases, the J end by 2 bases, with 17 bases between. CDR3 length: 18 amino acids. In nucleotides, the CDR3 is TGTGCCAGCAGTGAAGCCCGGCAGATACCGGTCGGCAATCAGCCCCAGCATTTT. Amino acids: CASSEARQIPVGNQPQHF.